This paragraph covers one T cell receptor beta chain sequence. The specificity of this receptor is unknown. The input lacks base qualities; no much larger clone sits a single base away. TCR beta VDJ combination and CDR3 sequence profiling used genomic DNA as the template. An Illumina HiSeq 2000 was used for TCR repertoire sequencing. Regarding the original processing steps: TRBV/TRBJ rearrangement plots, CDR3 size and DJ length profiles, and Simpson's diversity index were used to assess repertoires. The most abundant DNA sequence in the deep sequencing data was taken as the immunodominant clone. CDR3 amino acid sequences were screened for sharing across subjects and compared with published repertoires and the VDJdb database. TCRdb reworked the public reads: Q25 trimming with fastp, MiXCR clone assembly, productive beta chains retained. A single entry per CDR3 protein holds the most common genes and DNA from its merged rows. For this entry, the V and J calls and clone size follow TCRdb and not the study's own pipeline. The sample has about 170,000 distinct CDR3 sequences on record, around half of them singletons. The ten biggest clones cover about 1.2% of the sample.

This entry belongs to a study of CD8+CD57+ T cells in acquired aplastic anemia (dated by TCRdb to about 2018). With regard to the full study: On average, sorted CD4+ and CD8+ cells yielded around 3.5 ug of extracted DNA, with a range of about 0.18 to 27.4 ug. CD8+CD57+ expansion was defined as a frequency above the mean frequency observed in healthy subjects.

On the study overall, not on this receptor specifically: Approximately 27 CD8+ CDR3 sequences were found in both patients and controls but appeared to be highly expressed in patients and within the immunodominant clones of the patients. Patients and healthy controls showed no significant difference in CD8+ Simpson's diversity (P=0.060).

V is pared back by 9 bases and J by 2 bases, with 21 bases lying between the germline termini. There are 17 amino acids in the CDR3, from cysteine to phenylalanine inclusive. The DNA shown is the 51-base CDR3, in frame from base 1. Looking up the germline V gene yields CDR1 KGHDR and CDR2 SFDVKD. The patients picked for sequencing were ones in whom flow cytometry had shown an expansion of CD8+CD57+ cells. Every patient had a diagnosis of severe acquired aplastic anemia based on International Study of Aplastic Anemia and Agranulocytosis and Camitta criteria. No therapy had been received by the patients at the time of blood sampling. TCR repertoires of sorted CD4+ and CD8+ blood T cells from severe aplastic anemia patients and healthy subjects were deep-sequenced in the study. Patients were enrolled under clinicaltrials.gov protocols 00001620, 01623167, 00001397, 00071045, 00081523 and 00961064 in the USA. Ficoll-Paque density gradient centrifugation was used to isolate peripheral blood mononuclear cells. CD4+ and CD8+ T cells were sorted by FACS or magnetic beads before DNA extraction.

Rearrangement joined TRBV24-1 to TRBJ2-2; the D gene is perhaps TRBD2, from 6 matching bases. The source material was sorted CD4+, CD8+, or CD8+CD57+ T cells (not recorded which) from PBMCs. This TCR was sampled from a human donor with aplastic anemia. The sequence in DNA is TGTGCCACCCAACCATCCGGGGGAAGCTCTAACACCGGGGAGCTGTTTTTT. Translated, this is CATQPSGGSSNTGELFF.